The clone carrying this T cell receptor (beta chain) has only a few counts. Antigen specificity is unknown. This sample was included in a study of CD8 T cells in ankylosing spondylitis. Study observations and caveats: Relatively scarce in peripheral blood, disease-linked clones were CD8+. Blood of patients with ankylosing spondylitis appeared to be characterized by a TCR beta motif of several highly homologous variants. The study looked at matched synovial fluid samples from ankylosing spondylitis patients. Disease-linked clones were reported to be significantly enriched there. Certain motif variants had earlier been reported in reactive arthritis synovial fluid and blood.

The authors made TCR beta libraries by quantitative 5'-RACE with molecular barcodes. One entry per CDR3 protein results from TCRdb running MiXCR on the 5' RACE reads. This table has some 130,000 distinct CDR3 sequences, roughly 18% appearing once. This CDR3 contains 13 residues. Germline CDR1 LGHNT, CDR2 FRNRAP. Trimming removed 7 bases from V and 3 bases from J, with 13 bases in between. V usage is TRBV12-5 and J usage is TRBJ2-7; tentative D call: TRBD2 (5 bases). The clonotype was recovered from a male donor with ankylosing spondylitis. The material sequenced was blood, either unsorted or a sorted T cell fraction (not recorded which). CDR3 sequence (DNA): TGTGCTAGTGCCACAGCGGTGATCTACGAGCAGTACTTC. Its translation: CASATAVIYEQYF.